The clone carrying this T cell receptor beta chain occurred many times. As yet, its antigen is unknown. This specimen belongs to a study of read filtering for tumor transcriptome and immune sequencing. Across the study: Mean patient age was around 66 years, range roughly 45 to 80; approximately 18 male, 12 to 15 female.

Molecular barcoded adaptors covering alpha/delta and beta/gamma chains were used on 400 ng RNA. Each CDR3 protein gets one entry after TCRdb re-called the reads with MiXCR. The table shows around 41,000 distinct CDR3 sequences, with 14% occurring only once. Points from the study as a whole: In IR-seq, single-read clonotypes were roughly 82% of clonotypes but approximately 3.5% of reads. This fraction held mixed bone marrow immune cells after CD138-negative sorting.

Sampling of bone marrow took place during active disease in every patient. V lost 0 bases and J 8 bases, leaving 16 bases between the germline ends. From germline, CDR1 is MNHEY and CDR2 SVGAGI. CDR3 length: 15 amino acids. The clonotype was recovered from a donor aged 40 or older with multiple myeloma. This chain connects TRBV6-5 to TRBJ1-1; perhaps TRBD1 as D (5 bases). The sequenced sample was a population of CD138-negative cells sorted from bone marrow. CDR3 in DNA: TGTGCCAGCAGTTACTCGAGGGGCCACCGTAGAGAAGCTTTCTTT. It translates to CASSYSRGHRREAFF.